This T cell receptor (beta chain) was profiled in a study of CD8 T cells in Susac syndrome. The CDR3 spans 14 residues. Germline CDR1 is ENHRY and CDR2 is SYGVKD. V dropped 0 bases and J dropped 2 bases, with 7 bases sitting between them. The RNA, about 0.5 to 1 ug, was put through reverse transcription using random hexamers. Multiplex immunoSEQ PCR targeted 54 Vbeta and 13 Jbeta TCR beta segments. MiXCR was run by TCRdb on the immunoSEQ multiplex PCR reads, yielding one entry per CDR3 protein. The sample lists about 200,000 distinct CDR3 sequences; 75% to 95% were seen once. This clonotype has only one observation. The CD8+ and CD4+ T cells were negatively isolated, with the TEMRA cells enriched by FACS.

The genes are TRBV10-3 and TRBJ1-2; D may be TRBD1 (5 bases). This TCR was recovered from a human donor with Susac syndrome. Sequencing used CD4+ T cells from PBMCs. The CDR3 bases are TGTGCCATCAGTGAGTCAAACAGGAACTATGGCTACACCTTC. This sequence encodes CAISESNRNYGYTF.